A selection of T cell receptor beta chains follows, all from one sample in a study of molecular identifiers for immune sequencing clone quantification. TCRdb recomputed calls from the PCR reads with MiXCR, one row per CDR3 protein. This sample yields over 600,000 distinct CDR3 sequences, of which roughly 21% are seen a single time; 0.7% to 1% belongs to the top ten. Sequenced: naive CD8+ T cells from blood, with Jurkat cell RNA spiked in. The receptors were sampled from a human donor in good health. Some libraries in this study had Jurkat cell RNA spiked in. Both conserved end residues are trimmed from each CDR3. Fields, in order: CDR3 length, V gene, CDR3 protein.

>14|TRBV2
ASSESLDRSNQPQH
>15|TRBV20-1
SARDGSTGQNLETQY
>14|TRBV12-3/TRBV12-4
ASSLYGQGSTGELF
>12|TRBV6-6
ASIEGGRGAEAF
>14|TRBV6-5
ASSYSIGTDDYEQY
>13|TRBV4-3
ASSQARAGNQPQH
>15|TRBV6-1
ASSASGSVPNTGELF
>15|TRBV12-5
ASGLVPTSLAPGELF
>15|TRBV28
ASSTTFGRDWAYEQY
>13|TRBV6-5
ASSPQQFLRTEAF
>14|TRBV7-8
ASSSRTSGGADTQY
>14|TRBV19
ASSISAGGESGTQY
>12|TRBV4-1
ASSQDTWKETQY
>11|TRBV13
ASSAQGYSEQF
>13|TRBV7-9
ASSLVQQAADGYT
>15|TRBV4-2
ASSQEASGRGTGELF
>13|TRBV27
ASSLGQGVMNTQY
>14|TRBV2
ASSEETGRASTEAF
>11|TRBV24-1
ATSDAGGYGYT
>15|TRBV7-9
ASSLGQLGFENEKLF
>11|TRBV7-9
ASSLAPHYEQY
>15|TRBV7-9
ASSLASGGAPADTQY
>10|TRBV3-1
ASSQGSGPQH
>14|TRBV6-1
ASSSGPGPSTDTQY
>14|TRBV7-3
ASSLTLASGTDTQY
>11|TRBV5-1
ASAMTATYEQY
>12|TRBV4-2
ASSHRLSTDTQY
>12|TRBV6-6
ASSYTGLNTEAF
>11|TRBV27
ASSYAPNQPQH
>13|TRBV12-3/TRBV12-4
ASSTASSGANVLT
>12|TRBV6-5
ASSPGTVYYGYT
>16|TRBV14
ASSQSLQEGTPLDEQF
>13|TRBV9
ASSPIAGGPDEQY
>11|TRBV28
ASSSGRHYGYT
>12|TRBV7-9
ASSLARTHTEAF
>12|TRBV30
AWSGTDMNTEAF
>14|TRBV6-2/TRBV6-3
ASSYSAGGEIDTQY
>13|TRBV3-1
ASSRPIGSGNTIY
>15|TRBV6-5
ASRPRGGRQQNQPQH
>13|TRBV14
ASSLYRWLGDEQF
>15|TRBV21-1
ASSKKLVQSNTGELF
>13|TRBV19
ASSILASGRETQY
>13|TRBV24-1
ATSPRDSNTGELF
>14|TRBV4-1
ASSHRDVSNTGELF
>13|TRBV4-3
ASSQDRVDRGEQY
>11|TRBV6-5
ASTLDRNYGYT
>13|TRBV7-9
ASSPRGTLYNEQF
>11|TRBV19
ASPGTSVHEQY
>14|TRBV4-3
ASSQDGTGATQWQF
>13|TRBV15
ATSRPGEQNQPQH
>13|TRBV12-3/TRBV12-4
ASSPPGALNTEAF
>12|TRBV30
ACKNRGDYYGYT
>13|TRBV20-1
SARDKTSASYEQY
>12|TRBV12-3/TRBV12-4
ASSSTSEINEQF
>13|TRBV7-9
ASRAPGPEEEKLF
>13|TRBV27
ASSSTGNSGNTIY
>14|TRBV14
TSRRTGDSGANALT
>14|TRBV19
ASSRWSGGATDTQY
>16|TRBV28
ASSFRFGDTNVWDEQF
>11|TRBV7-7
ASSSGEIGELF